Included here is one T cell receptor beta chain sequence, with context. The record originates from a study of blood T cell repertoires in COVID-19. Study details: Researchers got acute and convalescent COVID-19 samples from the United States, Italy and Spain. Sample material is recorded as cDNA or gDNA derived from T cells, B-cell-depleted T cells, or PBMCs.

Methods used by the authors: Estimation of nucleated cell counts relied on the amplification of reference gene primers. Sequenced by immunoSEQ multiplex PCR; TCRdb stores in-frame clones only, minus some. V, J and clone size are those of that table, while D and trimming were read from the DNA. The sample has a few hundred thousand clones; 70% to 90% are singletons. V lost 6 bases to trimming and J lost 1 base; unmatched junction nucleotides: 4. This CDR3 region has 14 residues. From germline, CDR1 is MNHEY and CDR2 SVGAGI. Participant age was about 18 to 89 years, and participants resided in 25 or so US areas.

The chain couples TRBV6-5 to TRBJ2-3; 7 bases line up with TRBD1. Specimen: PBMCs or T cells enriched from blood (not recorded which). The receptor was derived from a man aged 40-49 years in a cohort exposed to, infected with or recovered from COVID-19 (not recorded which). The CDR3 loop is CASRTDRGTDTQYF. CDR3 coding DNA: TGTGCCAGCAGAACCGACAGGGGCACAGATACGCAGTATTTT.